This entry features one T cell receptor (beta chain) sequence. These data come from a study of blood T cell repertoires in COVID-19. It was during active infection that Seattle patients were enrolled and then longitudinally followed. The germline V and J ends were trimmed by 8 bases and 1 base, with 5 bases remaining between them. Germline assignment: CDR1 LNHDA and CDR2 SQIVND (reference sequence). The length of the CDR3 is 11 residues. Clones were sequenced by immunoSEQ multiplex PCR, and TCRdb holds only the in-frame ones, with some missing. The data contain approximately 90,000 clones, about nine tenths of them singletons.

The chain couples TRBV19 to TRBJ1-2; the D gene is possibly TRBD1 (5 bases). The clonotype originates from a man between 60 and 75 years old with COVID-19, enrolled during active disease. The specimen was peripheral blood. The CDR3 DNA is TGTGCCAGTGGACATAACTATGGCTACACCTTC. It encodes CASGHNYGYTF.